This T cell receptor beta chain was obtained from a study of T-cell memory formation after mild COVID-19. TCRdb re-analysed the 5' RACE reads in MiXCR, keeping a single row per CDR3 protein. The table includes about 470,000 distinct CDR3 sequences, 20% to 25% detected once. Study results and caveats: Pre-infection memory already had some responding clones, implying cross-reactive memory joined.

Turning to this clonotype: Antigen specificity is unknown.

This CDR3 comprises 14 residues. From germline, CDR1 is SQVTM and CDR2 ANQGSEA. With 6 bases clipped from V and 2 bases from J, the junction kept 9 bases outside the gene matches. The chain carries TRBV29-1 and TRBJ2-7, with 8 bases that match TRBD1. Sequencing input: PBMCs or a T cell subset sorted from them (not recorded which). This clonotype was obtained from an adult woman who had mild COVID-19 (a few samples of this study predate the infection). Cell type and time point are not known. This chain's CDR3 is CSVQLGQGTYEQYF. The CDR3, as DNA: TGCAGCGTCCAACTAGGACAGGGTACCTACGAGCAGTACTTC.